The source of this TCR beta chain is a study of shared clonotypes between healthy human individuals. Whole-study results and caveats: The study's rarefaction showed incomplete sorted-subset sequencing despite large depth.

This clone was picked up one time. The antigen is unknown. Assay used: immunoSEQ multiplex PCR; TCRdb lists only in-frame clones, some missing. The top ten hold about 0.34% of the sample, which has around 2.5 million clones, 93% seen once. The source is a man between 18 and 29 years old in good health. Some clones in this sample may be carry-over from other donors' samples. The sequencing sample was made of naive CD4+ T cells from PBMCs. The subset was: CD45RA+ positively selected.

The CDR3 region is CASSLEGTNEKLFF. CDR3 nucleotide sequence: TGTGCCAGCAGTTTGGAGGGTACTAATGAAAAACTGTTTTTT. The chain joins TRBV28 to TRBJ1-4; D is undetermined. The CDR3 contains 14 residues. V was cut by 3 bases and J by 2 bases, with 7 bases left in between. Per the germline V gene, CDR1 is MDHEN and CDR2 is SYDVKM.